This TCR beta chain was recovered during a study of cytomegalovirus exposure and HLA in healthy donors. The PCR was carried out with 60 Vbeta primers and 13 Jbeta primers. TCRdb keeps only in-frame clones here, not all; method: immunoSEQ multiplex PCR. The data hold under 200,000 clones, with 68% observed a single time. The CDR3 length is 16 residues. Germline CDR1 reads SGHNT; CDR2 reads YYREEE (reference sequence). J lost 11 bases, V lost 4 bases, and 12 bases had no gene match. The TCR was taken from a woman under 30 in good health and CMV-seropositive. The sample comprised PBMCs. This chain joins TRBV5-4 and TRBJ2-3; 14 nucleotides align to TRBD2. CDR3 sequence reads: CASSPGTSGGRRRQYF. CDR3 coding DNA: TGTGCCAGCAGCCCTGGGACTAGCGGGGGACGTCGAAGGCAGTATTTT. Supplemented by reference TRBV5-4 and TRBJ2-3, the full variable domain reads ETGVTQSPTHLIKTRGQQVTLRCSSQSGHNTVSWYQQALGQGPQFIFQYYREEENGRGNFPPRFSGLQFPNYSSELNVNALELDDSALYLCASSPGTSGGRRRQYFGPGTRLTVL.